The clone carrying this T cell receptor beta chain was observed a few times. Unmatched junction bases numbered 2, after V lost 6 bases and J lost 6 bases. This CDR3 has 11 residues. CDR1 is MNHNS, CDR2 SASEGT, per germline. This entry is derived from a study of shared clonotypes between healthy human individuals. Some clones are missing from TCRdb's copy, which holds only in-frame ones; the method was immunoSEQ multiplex PCR. The sample consists of 950,000 to 1,300,000 clones, more than 60% of them appearing once. This receptor was obtained from a man younger than 35 in good health. The chain joins TRBV6-1 to TRBJ2-7; 7 positions agree with TRBD1. Material: memory CD4+ T cells sorted from blood. The subset was: CD45RA-negative fraction. The CDR3 region is CASRTGLEQYF. The CDR3 DNA sequence: TGTGCCAGCAGGACAGGGCTCGAGCAGTACTTC.